These 11 T cell receptor beta chains originate from one sample sequenced in a study of brain T cells in children with intractable seizures. Method: immunoSEQ multiplex PCR; TCRdb's copy keeps in-frame clones and lacks some. The sample contains 100,000 to 120,000 clones, around 94% of which appear only once. The sample consisted of peripheral blood, taken at surgery. These receptors all come from a boy in the first two years of life with hemimegalencephaly and intractable seizures.

This rearrangement joins TRBV28 to TRBJ1-2; 8 bases line up with TRBD1. V lost 2 bases to trimming and J lost 4 bases; unmatched junction nucleotides: 9. The CDR3 sequence is 16 residues long. Germline V lookup: CDR1 MDHEN, CDR2 SYDVKM. CDR3 sequence: CASSLNPPTGAYGYTF. The CDR3 DNA follows: TGTGCCAGCAGTTTAAACCCACCGACAGGGGCCTATGGCTACACCTTC.

This sequence joins TRBV27 and TRBJ2-5; D call uncertain. The CDR3 contains 14 residues. Trimming cost V 6 bases and J 2 bases, with 13 bases left between them. Germline V gene lookup returns CDR1 MNHEY and CDR2 SMNVEV (reference sequence). CDR3 coding DNA: TGTGCCAGCAGACCGCTCGGCACACAAGAGACCCAGTACTTC. Its translation: CASRPLGTQETQYF.

The V and J genes are TRBV18 and TRBJ2-7; possibly TRBD2 for D (5 bases). Germline CDR1 and CDR2: KGHSH and LQKENI. V shed 3 bases and J shed 2 bases, with 14 bases lying between them. CDR3 length: 15 amino acids. The DNA for the CDR3 is TGTGCCAGCTCACCCAAGCGGACGGATACCTACGAGCAGTACTTC. This encodes CASSPKRTDTYEQYF.

As concerns this clone: Other nucleotide sequences from this sample produce the same CDR3. This chain connects TRBV5-1 to TRBJ2-3; D possibly corresponds to TRBD2 (5 bases). Trimming removed 0 bases at V and 1 base at J, with 6 bases between. Germline V gene lookup returns CDR1 SGHRS and CDR2 YFSETQ. The CDR3 extends over 14 amino acids. This chain's CDR3 is CASSLVSGTDTQYF. In DNA form, the CDR3 reads TGCGCCAGCAGCTTGGTTAGCGGCACAGATACGCAGTATTTT.

This rearrangement joins TRBV11-2 to TRBJ1-1; the D is unclear. This CDR3 has 16 amino acids. V lost 2 bases to trimming and J lost 4 bases, with 17 bases between them. From germline, CDR1 is SGHAT and CDR2 FQNNGV. The CDR3 region has the DNA TGTGCCAGCAGCTTAACCCTACTGGAATCGGGCACTGAAGCTTTCTTT. Translated: CASSLTLLESGTEAFF.

V gene TRBV5-1 combines with J gene TRBJ2-5; possible D gene TRBD2, 6 bases. The CDR3 totals 15 residues. The germline V gene has CDR1 SGHRS and CDR2 YFSETQ. V was shortened by 3 bases and J by 4 bases, with 16 bases between the two germline ends. The CDR3: CASSSGTRGLETQYF. The CDR3 DNA reads TGCGCCAGCAGCTCCGGGACTCGGGGCCTAGAGACCCAGTACTTC.

This sequence joins TRBV15 and TRBJ1-2; D not resolved. The CDR3 has 14 residues. V lost 0 bases and J lost 3, with 8 bases in between. Germline V gives CDR1 LNHNV, CDR2 YYDKDF (reference sequence). CDR3 nucleotide sequence: TGTGCCACCAGCAGAGATCTGGAAGACTATGGCTACACCTTC. Translated, it gives CATSRDLEDYGYTF.

V is TRBV6-2 or TRBV6-3 and J is TRBJ2-5; 9 bases map to TRBD1. CDR3 length: 15 residues. V was clipped by 2 bases and J by 1 base; unmatched bases: 2. Germline CDR1 is MNHEY and CDR2 is SVGEGT. The CDR3 here is CASSYATGGQETQYF. CDR3 nucleotides: TGTGCCAGCAGTTACGCGACAGGGGGCCAAGAGACCCAGTACTTC.

J is TRBJ2-3 and V is TRBV11-3; the match to TRBD2 covers 9 bases. CDR1 SGHNT and CDR2 YENEEA come from the germline V gene. CDR3 length equals 16 residues. The V and J ends lost 5 bases and 4 bases, in that order; junction bases with no gene match: 10. CDR3 residues: CASSAPCGRGADTQYF. CDR3 bases: TGTGCCAGCAGCGCCCCTTGCGGGAGGGGGGCAGATACGCAGTATTTT. Complete variable domain (other parts from reference TRBV11-3 and TRBJ2-3): EAGVVQSPRYKIIEKKQPVAFWCNPISGHNTLYWYLQNLGQGPELLIRYENEEAVDDSQLPKDRFSAERLKGVDSTLKIQPAELGDSAVYLCASSAPCGRGADTQYFGPGTRLTVL.

The chain links TRBV5-1 to TRBJ2-1; 13 bases match TRBD2. The CDR3 contains 17 residues. In germline, CDR1 is SGHRS, CDR2 YFSETQ. The V and J ends lost 1 base and 4 bases, in that order; junction bases with no gene match: 5. The CDR3 DNA follows: TGCGCCAGCAGCTTGACCGGACTAGCGGGAGTGTACAATGAGCAGTTCTTC. Its translation is CASSLTGLAGVYNEQFF.

The rearrangement uses TRBV11-2 and TRBJ1-3; 7 positions match TRBD1. The CDR3 sequence is 15 residues long. CDR1 is SGHAT and CDR2 is FQNNGV in the germline V gene. Trimming removed 5 bases from V and 0 bases from J; junction bases left unmatched: 4. This chain's CDR3 is CASSNRQGSGNTIYF. As DNA, the CDR3 is TGTGCCAGCAGCAACCGACAGGGCTCTGGAAACACCATATATTTT. The whole variable domain, remainder taken from reference TRBV11-2 and TRBJ1-3, is EAGVAQSPRYKIIEKRQSVAFWCNPISGHATLYWYQQILGQGPKLLIQFQNNGVVDDSQLPKDRFSAERLKGVDSTLKIQPAKLEDSAVYLCASSNRQGSGNTIYFGEGSWLTVV.